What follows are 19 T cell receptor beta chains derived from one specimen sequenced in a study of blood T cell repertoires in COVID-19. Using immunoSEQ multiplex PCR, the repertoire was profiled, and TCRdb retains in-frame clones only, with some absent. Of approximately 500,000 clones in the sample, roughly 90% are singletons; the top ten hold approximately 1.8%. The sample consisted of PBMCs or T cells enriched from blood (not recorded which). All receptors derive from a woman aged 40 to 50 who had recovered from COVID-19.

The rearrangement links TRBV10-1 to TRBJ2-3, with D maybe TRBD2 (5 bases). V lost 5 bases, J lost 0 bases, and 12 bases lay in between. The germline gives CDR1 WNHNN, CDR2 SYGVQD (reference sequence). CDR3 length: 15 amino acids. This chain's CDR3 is CASSLRRGSTDTQYF. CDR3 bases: TGCGCCAGCAGTCTTCGACGGGGTAGCACAGATACGCAGTATTTT.

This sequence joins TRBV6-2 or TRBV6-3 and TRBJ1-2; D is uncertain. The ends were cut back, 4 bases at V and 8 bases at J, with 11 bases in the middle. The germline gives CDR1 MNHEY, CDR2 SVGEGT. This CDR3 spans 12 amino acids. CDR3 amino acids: CASSSSGWGYTF. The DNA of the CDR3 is TGTGCCAGCAGTTCGTCAGGATGGGGCTACACCTTC.

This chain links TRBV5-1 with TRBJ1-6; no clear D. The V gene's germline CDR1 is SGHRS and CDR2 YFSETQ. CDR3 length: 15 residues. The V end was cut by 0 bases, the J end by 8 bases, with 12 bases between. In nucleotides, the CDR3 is TGCGCCAGCAGCTTGGTCGACAACGGATATTCACCCCTCCACTTT. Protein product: CASSLVDNGYSPLHF.

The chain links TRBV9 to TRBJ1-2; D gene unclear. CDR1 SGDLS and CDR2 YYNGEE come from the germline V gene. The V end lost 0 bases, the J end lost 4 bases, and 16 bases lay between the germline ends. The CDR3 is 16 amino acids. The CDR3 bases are TGTGCCAGCAGCGTAGAATTCTCGTCCACACCCTATGGCTACACCTTC. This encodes CASSVEFSSTPYGYTF.

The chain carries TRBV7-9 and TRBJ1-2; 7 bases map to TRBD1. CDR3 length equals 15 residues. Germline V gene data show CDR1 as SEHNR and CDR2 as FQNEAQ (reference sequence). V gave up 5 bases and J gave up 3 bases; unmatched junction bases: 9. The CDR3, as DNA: TGTGCCAGCAGCGCCACCGACAGGGTGGACTATGGCTACACCTTC. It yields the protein CASSATDRVDYGYTF.

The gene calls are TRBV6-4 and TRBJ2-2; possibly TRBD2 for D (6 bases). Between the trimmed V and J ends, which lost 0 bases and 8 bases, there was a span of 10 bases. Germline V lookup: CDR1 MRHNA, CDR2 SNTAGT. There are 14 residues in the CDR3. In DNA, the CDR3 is TGTGCCAGCAGTGACTCCGGGGGTAGAGGGGAGCTGTTTTTT. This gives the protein CASSDSGGRGELFF.

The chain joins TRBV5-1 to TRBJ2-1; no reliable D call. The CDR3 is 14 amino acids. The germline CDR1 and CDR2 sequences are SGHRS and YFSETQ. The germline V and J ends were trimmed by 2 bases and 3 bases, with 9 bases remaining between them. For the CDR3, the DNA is TGCGCCAGCAGCTTTGACACGAACTACAATGAGCAGTTCTTC. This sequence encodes CASSFDTNYNEQFF. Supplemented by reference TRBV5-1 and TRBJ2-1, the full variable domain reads KAGVTQTPRYLIKTRGQQVTLSCSPISGHRSVSWYQQTPGQGLQFLFEYFSETQRNKGNFPGRFSGRQFSNSRSEMNVSTLELGDSALYLCASSFDTNYNEQFFGPGTRLTVL.

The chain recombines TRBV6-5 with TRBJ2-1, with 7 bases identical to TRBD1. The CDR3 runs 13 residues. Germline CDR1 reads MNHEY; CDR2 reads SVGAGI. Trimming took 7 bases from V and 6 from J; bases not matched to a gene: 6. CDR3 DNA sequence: TGTGCCAGCAAAACAGGGGTTGCCAATGAGCAGTTCTTC. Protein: CASKTGVANEQFF.

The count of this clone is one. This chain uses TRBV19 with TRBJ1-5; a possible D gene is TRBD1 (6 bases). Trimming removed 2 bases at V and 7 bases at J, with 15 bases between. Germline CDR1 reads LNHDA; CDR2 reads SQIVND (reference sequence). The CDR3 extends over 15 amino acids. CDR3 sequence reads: CASSIIGSGDQPQHF. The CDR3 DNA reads TGTGCCAGTAGTATAATAGGGTCAGGGGACCAGCCCCAGCATTTT.

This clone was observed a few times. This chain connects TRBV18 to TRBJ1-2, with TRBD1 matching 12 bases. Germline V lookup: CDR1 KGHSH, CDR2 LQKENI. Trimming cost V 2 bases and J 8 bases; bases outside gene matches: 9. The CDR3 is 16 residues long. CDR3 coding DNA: TGTGCCAGCTCACCAAACCCAGGGACAGGGGGCAGCGGCTACACCTTC. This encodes CASSPNPGTGGSGYTF.

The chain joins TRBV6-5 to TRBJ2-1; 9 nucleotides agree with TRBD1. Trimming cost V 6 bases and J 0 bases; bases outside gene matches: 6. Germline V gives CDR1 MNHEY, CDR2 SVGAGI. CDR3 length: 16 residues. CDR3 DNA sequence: TGTGCCAGCAGGTACGGACAGGGGCCCTCCTACAATGAGCAGTTCTTC. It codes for CASRYGQGPSYNEQFF.

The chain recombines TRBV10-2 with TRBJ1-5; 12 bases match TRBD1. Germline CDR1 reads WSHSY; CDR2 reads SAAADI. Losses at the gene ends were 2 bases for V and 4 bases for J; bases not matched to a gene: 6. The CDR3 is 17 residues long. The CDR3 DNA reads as TGCGCCAGCAGTGAGCGCGGGACAGGGGGCTGGAATCAGCCCCAGCATTTT. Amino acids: CASSERGTGGWNQPQHF.

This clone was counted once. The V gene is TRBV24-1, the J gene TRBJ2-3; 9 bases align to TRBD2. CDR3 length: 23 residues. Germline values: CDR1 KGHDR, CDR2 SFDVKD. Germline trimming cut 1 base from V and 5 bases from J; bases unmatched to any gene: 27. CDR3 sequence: CATSDFEGGTREGRTNWGDTQYF. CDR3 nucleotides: TGTGCCACCAGTGATTTCGAGGGGGGGACGCGGGAGGGCCGAACGAATTGGGGAGATACGCAGTATTTT.

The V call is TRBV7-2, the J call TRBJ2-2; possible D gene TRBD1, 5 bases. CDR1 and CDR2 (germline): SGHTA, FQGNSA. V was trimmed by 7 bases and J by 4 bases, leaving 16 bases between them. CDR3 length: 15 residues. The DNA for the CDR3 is TGTGCCAGCAAGCTTAGTAGGGGTAGCACCGGGGAGCTGTTTTTT. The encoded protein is CASKLSRGSTGELFF.

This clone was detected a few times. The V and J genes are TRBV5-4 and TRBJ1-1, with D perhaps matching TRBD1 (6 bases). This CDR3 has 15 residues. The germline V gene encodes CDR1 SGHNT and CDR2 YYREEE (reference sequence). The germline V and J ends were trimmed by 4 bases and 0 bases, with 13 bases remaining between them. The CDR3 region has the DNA TGTGCCAGCAGCCTGCAGGGGAACATGAACACTGAAGCTTTCTTT. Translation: CASSLQGNMNTEAFF.

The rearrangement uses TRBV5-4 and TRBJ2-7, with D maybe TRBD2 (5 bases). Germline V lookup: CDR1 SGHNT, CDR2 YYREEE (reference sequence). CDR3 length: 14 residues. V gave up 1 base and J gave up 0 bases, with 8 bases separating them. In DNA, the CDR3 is TGTGCCAGCAGCTTGTCGGGGAGCTCCTACGAGCAGTACTTC. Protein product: CASSLSGSSYEQYF.

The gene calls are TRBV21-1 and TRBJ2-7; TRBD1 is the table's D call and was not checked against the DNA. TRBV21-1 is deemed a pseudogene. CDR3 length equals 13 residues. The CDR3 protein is CASSGQGAYEQYF. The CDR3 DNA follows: TGTGCCAGCAGCGGACAGGGCGCCTACGAGCAGTACTTC.

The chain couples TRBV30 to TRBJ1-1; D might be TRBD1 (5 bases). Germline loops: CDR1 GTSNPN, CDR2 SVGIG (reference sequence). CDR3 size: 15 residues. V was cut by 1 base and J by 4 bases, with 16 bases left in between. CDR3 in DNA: TGTGCCTGGAGTGGGGGAACAGGAAGAAGCACTGAAGCTTTCTTT. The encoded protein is CAWSGGTGRSTEAFF.

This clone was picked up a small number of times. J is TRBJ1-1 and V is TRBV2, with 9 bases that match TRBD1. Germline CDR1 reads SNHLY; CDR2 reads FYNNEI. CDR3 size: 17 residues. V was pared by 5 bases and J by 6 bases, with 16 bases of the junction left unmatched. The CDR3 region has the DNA TGTGCCAGCAGTCTGTTCCGGGACAGGGCAATTTCGGCTGAAGCTTTCTTT. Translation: CASSLFRDRAISAEAFF.